Below, one T cell receptor beta chain is given with its context. This sample was taken from a study of shared clonotypes between healthy human individuals. Naive CD4+ cells were CD45RA-selected; the remaining cells were memory. Repertoires were generated with immunoSEQ multiplex PCR, while TCRdb's copy carries only in-frame clones and drops some. This sample has 850,000 to 1,100,000 clones, with approximately 80% found just once. The germline gives CDR1 MNHNY, CDR2 SVGAGI (reference sequence). Deletions cut 4 bases from V and 6 bases from J, with 16 bases between. There are 15 residues in the CDR3. This chain joins TRBV6-6 and TRBJ1-5; D might be TRBD1 (5 bases). The receptor was isolated from a young man in good health. Some clones in this sample may be carry-over from other donors' samples. The sample taken for sequencing was memory CD4+ T cells from PBMCs. Subset meaning: CD45RA-negative fraction. Here the CDR3 reads CASSFGVRGRQPQHF. The CDR3 bases are TGTGCCAGCAGTTTCGGAGTACGGGGCCGTCAGCCCCAGCATTTT.